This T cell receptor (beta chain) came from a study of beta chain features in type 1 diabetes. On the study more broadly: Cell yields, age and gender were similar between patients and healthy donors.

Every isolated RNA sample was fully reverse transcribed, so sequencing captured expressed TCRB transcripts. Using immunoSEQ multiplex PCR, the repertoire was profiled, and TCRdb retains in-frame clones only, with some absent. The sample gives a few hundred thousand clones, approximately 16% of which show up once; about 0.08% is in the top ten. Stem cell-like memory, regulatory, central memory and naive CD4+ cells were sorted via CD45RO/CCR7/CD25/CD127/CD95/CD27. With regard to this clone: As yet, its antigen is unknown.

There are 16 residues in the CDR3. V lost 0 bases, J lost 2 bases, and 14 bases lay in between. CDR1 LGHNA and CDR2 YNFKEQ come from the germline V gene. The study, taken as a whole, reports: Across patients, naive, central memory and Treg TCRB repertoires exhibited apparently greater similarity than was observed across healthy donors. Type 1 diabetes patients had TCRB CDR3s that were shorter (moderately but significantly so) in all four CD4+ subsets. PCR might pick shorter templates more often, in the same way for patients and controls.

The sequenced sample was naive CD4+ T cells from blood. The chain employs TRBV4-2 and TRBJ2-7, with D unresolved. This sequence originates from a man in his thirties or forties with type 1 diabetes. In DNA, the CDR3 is TGTGCCAGCAGCCAAGAAAGAGGCAGATTCGCCTACGAGCAGTACTTC. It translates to CASSQERGRFAYEQYF.